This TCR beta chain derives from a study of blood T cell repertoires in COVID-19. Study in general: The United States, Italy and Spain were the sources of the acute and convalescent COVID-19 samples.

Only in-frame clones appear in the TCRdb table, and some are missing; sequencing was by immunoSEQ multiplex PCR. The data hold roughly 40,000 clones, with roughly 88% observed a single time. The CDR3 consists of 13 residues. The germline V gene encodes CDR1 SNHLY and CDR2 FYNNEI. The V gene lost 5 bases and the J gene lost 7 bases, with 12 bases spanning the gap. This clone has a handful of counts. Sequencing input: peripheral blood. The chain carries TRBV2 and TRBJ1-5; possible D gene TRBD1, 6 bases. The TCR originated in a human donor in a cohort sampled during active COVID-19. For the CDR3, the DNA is TGTGCCAGCAGTCCAGGGGAGGGACAGCCCCAGCATTTT. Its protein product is CASSPGEGQPQHF.